The entry below gives a single TCR beta chain sequence along with its context. This clonotype was seen repeatedly, ten times or more. No cognate antigen has been identified for it. No much larger clone exists at a distance of one base, and base qualities are not known. Trimming takes 4 bases from V and 5 bases from J, and the germline ends sit 9 bases apart. The cysteine opens and the phenylalanine closes a CDR3 of 12 amino acids. Only the CDR3 part of the read is kept: 36 bases, read in frame from the first base. According to the germline V gene, CDR1 reads MDHEN and CDR2 reads SYDVKM. The time point label on this specimen signifies: patch test 2, 6 weeks after DPC sensitization. The treatment or condition label here, explained by the study, means: therapeutic diphenylcyclopropenone sensitization with weekly scalp DPC. At every patch-test visit, the blood draw took place before the patch test was put on. Eligible patients were aged 18 to 70, diagnosed with alopecia, deemed suitable for DPC therapy, and excluded if pregnant. Total RNA was extracted from unfractionated whole blood collected in Tempus Blood RNA tubes.

The sample originates from a study of human T cells and chemical hapten exposure listed by TCRdb under 2021. Study-wide context: For sensitization, 2% DPC in acetone was applied to an approximately 2 cm by approximately 2 cm area of upper inner arm skin. Patch testing on the upper back used Finn chambers containing 0.01% DPC, with scoring done after 6 days according to International Contact Dermatitis Research Group standards. About 29 alopecia patients gave blood for TCR sequencing at one to four time points (pre-sensitization, 2, 6 and 24 weeks). Libraries were pooled for sequencing, and per-sample TCR yields varied mainly because of small differences in library volumes within the pool. Throughout the roughly 24-week study period, patients were also given weekly therapeutic DPC doses on the scalp. Blood was sampled from patients pre-sensitization (week 0) and at 2, 6 and about 24 weeks after DPC sensitization. The patient cohort, mostly female, included alopecia areata with under or over 50% scalp involvement, alopecia totalis and alopecia universalis. The study tracked peripheral blood TCR repertoire changes in vivo during primary and secondary sensitization to the hapten diphenylcyclopropenone (DPC) in alopecia patients. Findings and caveats that apply to the study as a whole: A positive correlation was found between the number of PT1 expanded TCRs and patch test score, with significance reached at thresholds 8, 16 and 32 but not 4. All patients had alopecia, a presumed autoimmune disease, so their immune response might differ from that of healthy individuals. After repeated subsampling, changes were observed in the strength of the expansion versus patch-test correlation and in the threshold at which the correlation became significant. DPC sensitization did not change the number of TCRs with a frequency above 1 in 1000, and there was no evidence of changes in global repertoire structure. Expanded TCRs formed significantly more large CDR3 similarity clusters than pre-sensitization or healthy control sets, consistent with antigen-driven responses.

The method was RACE. The reads were generated on a NextSeq 500. During library preparation, unique molecular identifiers were attached to individual cDNA molecules so that TCRs could be counted quantitatively and reproducibly. Each blood RNA sample was used to sequence both TCR alpha and TCR beta chains. The published analysis was carried out like this. A median of about 89,000 TCRs per sample was observed, with a range of roughly 23,224 to 700,000. V, J and CDR3 annotation of the TCR reads was performed with the Decombinator software suite. Every sample was subsampled to the same number of TCRs (28,000) for the PS versus PT1 abundance plots. TCRs were defined as expanded if absent before sensitization and observed at least eight times at the 2-week time point. TCRdb applied fastp at Q25 and MiXCR to the public reads, then kept only in-frame beta chains. Every entry covers one CDR3 protein and lists the most common genes and DNA from its rows. It is TCRdb's table, rather than the study itself, that gives the V and J calls and clone size. This sample gives approximately 120,000 distinct CDR3 sequences in total; about a tenth of them show up just once. The ten most abundant clones make up approximately 3% of the sample.

Sequencing was performed on whole blood, taken in connection with sensitization to the hapten diphenylcyclopropenone (DPC). This clonotype was sampled from a woman aged 35 to 49 with alopecia areata. Some clones in this sample may be carry-over from other donors' samples. The rearrangement combines TRBV28 with TRBJ2-7; the D gene is perhaps TRBD2, from 6 matching bases. The CDR3 reads as follows: CASSSSVHEQYF. The DNA is as follows: TGTGCCAGCAGTTCTAGCGTCCACGAGCAGTACTTC.